Below, 12 T cell receptor beta chains from the same sample are listed, as sequenced in a study of CD8 T cells in ankylosing spondylitis (TCRdb year 2017). Receptor amplification or capture employed 5' RACE. TCRdb names Illumina HiSeq 2500 as the instrument used. In-frame beta chains were kept once TCRdb had trimmed the public reads at Q25 with fastp and called clones with MiXCR. When rows share a CDR3 protein, they turn into one entry using the most common DNA and genes. The sample data list nearly 350,000 distinct CDR3 sequences, and approximately 15% of these were observed just once. 0.85% to 1.4% of the sample is held by the ten biggest clonotypes. Sequencing used blood, either unsorted or a sorted T cell fraction (not recorded which). These receptors came from a male donor with ankylosing spondylitis or in good health (not recorded which).

This clonotype has just a few counts. CDR3 loop: CASTEQGAKQPQHF. CDR3 nucleotide sequence: TGTGCCAGCACCGAACAGGGGGCGAAGCAGCCCCAGCATTTT. The genes are TRBV2 and TRBJ1-5, with 9 bases lining up with TRBD1. V gave up 7 bases and J gave up 7 bases; unmatched junction bases: 8. Germline lookup yields CDR1 SNHLY and CDR2 FYNNEI. The CDR3 totals 14 residues.

The V gene is TRBV3-1, the J gene TRBJ2-2; D ambiguous. CDR3 length: 14 amino acids. From germline, CDR1 is LGHDT and CDR2 YNNKEL (reference sequence). V lost 6 bases to trimming and J lost 0 bases, with 8 bases between them. The CDR3 region has the DNA TGTGCCAGCAGAAGGCAGGCGAACACCGGGGAGCTGTTTTTT. This translates into CASRRQANTGELFF.

To note about this clonotype: A much larger clone sits a single nucleotide away, making a read error possible. J is TRBJ2-1 and V is TRBV10-3; 8 nucleotides align to TRBD2. This CDR3 region has 15 residues. Germline V gene sequence: CDR1 ENHRY, CDR2 SYGVKD. V lost 6 bases, J lost 4 bases, and 8 bases stayed unmatched. The CDR3 here is CAIREREGVYNEQFF. The CDR3 bases are TGTGCCATCAGAGAACGGGAGGGGGTATACAATGAGCAGTTCTTC.

The chain carries TRBV9 and TRBJ2-2; perhaps TRBD1 as D (5 bases). V shed 0 bases and J shed 7 bases, with 7 bases lying between them. Germline loops: CDR1 SGDLS, CDR2 YYNGEE. The CDR3 loop spans 13 amino acids. The CDR3 DNA reads TGTGCCAGCAGCGTAGGACAGCACGGGGAGCTGTTTTTT. This gives the protein CASSVGQHGELFF. Together with reference TRBV9 and TRBJ2-2, the CDR3 gives the full variable domain: DSGVTQTPKHLITATGQRVTLRCSPRSGDLSVYWYQQSLDQGLQFLIQYYNGEERAKGNILERFSAQQFPDLHSELNLSSLELGDSALYFCASSVGQHGELFFGEGSRLTVL.

The chain links TRBV6-1 to TRBJ2-1, with 10 bases that match TRBD2. Germline trimming cut 5 bases from V and 10 bases from J; bases unmatched to any gene: 8. This CDR3 has 14 amino acids. Germline-derived CDR1 and CDR2 are MNHNS and SASEGT. This CDR3 reads CASSPKREGREQFF. The CDR3 nucleotides read TGTGCCAGCAGTCCAAAGCGGGAGGGACGGGAGCAGTTCTTC.

The chain is built from TRBV30 and TRBJ2-7, with TRBD1 identical over 7 bases. The CDR3 extends over 12 amino acids. The trim removed 5 bases at V and 4 bases at J, leaving 5 bases unmatched. CDR1 GTSNPN and CDR2 SVGIG come from the germline V gene (reference sequence). In nucleotides, the CDR3 is TGTGCCTGGGGACAGGTTCAGTACGAGCAGTACTTC. It is translated as CAWGQVQYEQYF.

The chain carries TRBV5-1 and TRBJ2-5; either TRBD1 or TRBD2 may supply D (6 bases each). V lost 3 bases, J lost 5 bases, and 17 bases lay in between. CDR1 and CDR2 from the germline V gene are SGHRS and YFSETQ. The CDR3 contains 15 residues. CDR3 sequence reads: CASSSSYGGGETQYF. CDR3 nucleotides: TGCGCCAGCAGCTCCTCTTACGGGGGCGGGGAGACCCAGTACTTC.

In its sample, this clonotype was seen many times. The chain uses TRBV12-3 or TRBV12-4 and TRBJ1-1; D is uncertain. V lost 6 bases to trimming and J lost 5 bases, with 10 bases between them. CDR3 length equals 12 residues. Written as DNA, the CDR3 is TGTGCCAGCAGGCAAGTTGAAACTGAAGCTTTCTTT. It yields the protein CASRQVETEAFF.

The chain is built from TRBV3-1 and TRBJ2-7, with 8 bases fitting TRBD2. This CDR3 contains 16 residues. Germline V gene sequence: CDR1 LGHDT, CDR2 YNNKEL (reference sequence). The trim removed 5 bases at V and 1 base at J, leaving 10 bases unmatched. CDR3 DNA: TGTGCCAGCAGCTTTCATCTCACTAGCGGTTCCTACGAGCAGTACTTC. Translation: CASSFHLTSGSYEQYF.

This clonotype was detected only a few times. A junction boundary mismatches the germline segment, possibly from a read error. The rearrangement uses TRBV4-1 and TRBJ2-7; no definite D call. The CDR3 has 15 residues. CDR1 is MGHRA, CDR2 YSYEKL, per germline. The CDR3 loop is CASSQEPQRSYEQYF. The CDR3 DNA sequence: TGCGCTAGCAGCCAAGAGCCCCAAAGGTCCTACGAGCAGTACTTC.

This clonotype was seen only a few times. The J gene is TRBJ2-2, the V gene TRBV20-1; TRBD2 is a possible D gene (5 bases). The CDR3 has 13 residues. Germline assignment: CDR1 DFQATT and CDR2 SNEGSKA (reference sequence). V lost 3 bases to trimming and J lost 4 bases, with 9 bases between them. CDR3 protein: CSARGSVTGELFF. The DNA for the CDR3 is TGCAGTGCTAGGGGTAGCGTCACCGGGGAGCTGTTTTTT.

The J gene is TRBJ2-7, the V gene TRBV5-6, with 8 bases lining up with TRBD1. Germline trimming cut 5 bases from V and 1 base from J; bases unmatched to any gene: 8. CDR1 and CDR2 (germline): SGHDT, YYEEEE. The CDR3 has 15 amino acids. In DNA, the CDR3 is TGTGCCAGCAGGTCTTCTCAGGGGGCGTCCTACGAGCAGTACTTC. The encoded protein is CASRSSQGASYEQYF.